This entry features one T cell receptor beta chain sequence. Other DNA sequences in this sample translate to the same CDR3. The data are from a study of control samples from healthy donors and cancer patients. TCRdb's copy holds only in-frame clones and misses some; the assay was immunoSEQ multiplex PCR. The sample holds tens of thousands of clones, approximately 90% seen once. V shed 3 bases and J 5 bases; nucleotides not matched to a gene: 2. The CDR3 sequence is 14 residues long. Germline V gene lookup returns CDR1 KGHSH and CDR2 LQKENI. The TCR was taken from a woman in her sixties or seventies in good health. Sample: blood. This rearrangement joins TRBV18 to TRBJ1-5; TRBD1 matches at 9 bases. CDR3 loop: CASSPTGGDQPQHF. The CDR3 DNA reads TGTGCCAGCTCACCGACAGGGGGGGATCAGCCCCAGCATTTT. Supplemented by reference TRBV18 and TRBJ1-5, the full variable domain reads NAGVMQNPRHLVRRRGQEARLRCSPMKGHSHVYWYRQLPEEGLKFMVYLQKENIIDESGMPKERFSAEFPKEGPSILRIQQVVRGDSAAYFCASSPTGGDQPQHFGDGTRLSIL.